Listed below are T cell receptor beta chains from one sample, sequenced in a study of CD8+CD57+ T cells in acquired aplastic anemia. TCRdb re-derived calls from the reads in MiXCR, one entry per CDR3 protein. Of hundreds of thousands of distinct CDR3 sequences listed, 65% to 80% were seen once; the top ten hold 3.5% to 4.5%. Sequencing was done on a sample of sorted CD4+, CD8+, or CD8+CD57+ T cells (not recorded which) from PBMCs. The receptors originated from a human donor in good health, serving as a control. The CDR3 runs from the conserved cysteine through the conserved F or W. The D gene is left open where the match is weak. Some rows mark clone size as missing; the rest say once, few, many or name a class of expanded clone.

>NA|NA|TRBJ2-2|TRBV7-2
NA
CASPHPLWLHLRFFF
>NA|NA|TRBJ1-4|TRBV9
TGTGCCAGCAGCCGGGACGCAACTAATGAAAAACTGTTTTTT
CASSRDATNEKLFF
>NA|TRBD2|TRBJ2-1|TRBV19
TGTGCCAGTAGTAGGCTCTCGCCTAGCGGGGGGAACAATGAGCAGTTCTTC
CASSRLSPSGGNNEQFF
>NA|NA|TRBJ2-1|TRBV7-2
TGTGCCAGCAGCTTGCTCTGGGACAATGAGCAGTTCTTC
CASSLLWDNEQFF
>once|TRBD2|TRBJ2-3|TRBV7-9
TGTGCCAGCAGTACCGGGACTAGCAAGGGCACAGATACGCAGTATTTT
CASSTGTSKGTDTQYF
>NA|NA|TRBJ2-1|TRBV7-2
TGTGCCAGTAGTTTCGCTGGCGCCAACGTCCTGACTTTCTTCTTC
CASSFAGANVLTFFF
>many|NA|TRBJ2-2|TRBV12-3/TRBV12-4
TGTGCCAGCATCCAAGGAAGAACCGGGGAGCTGTTTTTT
CASIQGRTGELFF
>many|TRBD1|TRBJ1-2|TRBV29-1
TGCAGCGTTCAAGGACAGGGAAACCGTGGCTACACCTTC
CSVQGQGNRGYTF
>few|NA|TRBJ1-1|TRBV19
TGTGCCAGTAGATCCGGGACCGCGAACACTGAAGCTTTCTTT
CASRSGTANTEAFF
>many|NA|TRBJ2-1|TRBV6-5
TGTGCCAGCAGTTATCGTCTCATGAGCTCCTACAATGAGCAGTTCTTC
CASSYRLMSSYNEQFF
>NA|NA|TRBJ1-2|TRBV20-1
TGCAGTGTTAGTGTGAGAGGCGTTGTGGACACCTTC
CSVSVRGVVDTF
>NA|NA|TRBJ2-3|TRBV24-1
TGTGCCACCATGGCAGGGGGGTTCACAGATACGCAGTATTTT
CATMAGGFTDTQYF
>many|TRBD1|TRBJ2-7|TRBV4-3
TGCGCCAGCAGCCAAGACTACCTGGGACAGGGCTACGAGCAGTACTTC
CASSQDYLGQGYEQYF